Sequencing of this TCR beta chain was carried out in a study of CD8 T cells in Susac syndrome. The V gene's germline CDR1 is SGDLS and CDR2 YYNGEE. Trimming removed 3 bases from V and 4 bases from J; junction bases left unmatched: 7. The CDR3 length is 16 residues. It was with random hexamers that about 0.45 to 1 ug RNA was reverse transcribed. TCRdb fed the immunoSEQ multiplex PCR reads into MiXCR, producing one record per CDR3 protein. The data contain approximately 220,000 distinct CDR3 sequences, 80% to 95% of them singletons. The TCR sequence derives from a human donor with multiple sclerosis. This chain uses TRBV9 with TRBJ2-2; 9 bases agree with TRBD2. Sequenced sample: CD8+ T cells from PBMCs. CDR3 nucleotide sequence: TGTGCCAGCAGCGCCGCTAGCGGGGCGGGCACCGGGGAGCTGTTTTTT. Protein: CASSAASGAGTGELFF.